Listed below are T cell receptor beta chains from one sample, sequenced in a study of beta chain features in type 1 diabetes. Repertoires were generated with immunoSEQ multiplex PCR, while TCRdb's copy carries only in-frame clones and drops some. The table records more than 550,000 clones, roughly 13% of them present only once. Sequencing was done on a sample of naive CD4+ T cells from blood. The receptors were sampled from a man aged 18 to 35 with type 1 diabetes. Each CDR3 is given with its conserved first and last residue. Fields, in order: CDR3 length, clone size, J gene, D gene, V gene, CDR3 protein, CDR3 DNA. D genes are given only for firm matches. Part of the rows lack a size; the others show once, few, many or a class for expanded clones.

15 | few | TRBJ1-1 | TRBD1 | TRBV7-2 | CASSLQTGGYTEAFF | TGTGCCAGCAGCCTCCAGACAGGGGGCTACACTGAAGCTTTCTTT
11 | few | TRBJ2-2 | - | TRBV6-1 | CATRYTGELFF | TGTGCCACAAGGTATACCGGGGAGCTGTTTTTT
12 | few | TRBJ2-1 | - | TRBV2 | CASRGDRRGQFF | TGTGCCAGCAGGGGAGACAGGAGGGGGCAGTTCTTC
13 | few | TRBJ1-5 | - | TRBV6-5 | CASSYLGDQPQHF | TGTGCCAGCAGTTACCTGGGTGATCAGCCCCAGCATTTT
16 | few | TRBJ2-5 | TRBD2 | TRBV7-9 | CASSSPLSGSQETQYF | TGTGCCAGCAGCTCCCCCTTGAGCGGGAGCCAAGAGACCCAGTACTTC
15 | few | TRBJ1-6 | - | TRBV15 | CATIRGGSYNSPLHF | TGTGCCACCATCAGGGGCGGCTCCTATAATTCACCCCTCCACTTT
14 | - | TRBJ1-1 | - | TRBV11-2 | CASSFQGPNQEAFF | TGTGCCAGCAGCTTCCAGGGGCCGAACCAGGAAGCTTTCTTT
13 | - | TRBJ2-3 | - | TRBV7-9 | CASTRERTDTQYF | TGTGCCAGCACCCGAGAGCGCACAGATACGCAGTATTTT
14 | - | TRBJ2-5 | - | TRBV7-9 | CASSSAEGAETQYF | TGTGCCAGCAGCTCGGCTGAGGGAGCAGAGACCCAGTACTTC
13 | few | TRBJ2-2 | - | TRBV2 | CASSLANTGELFF | TGTGCCAGCAGTCTGGCGAACACCGGGGAGCTGTTTTTT
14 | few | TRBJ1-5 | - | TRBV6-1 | CASSEAGGRQPQHF | TGTGCCAGCAGTGAAGCAGGGGGGAGGCAGCCCCAGCATTTT
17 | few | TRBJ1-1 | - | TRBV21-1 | CASSNETPDRLNTEAFF | TGTGCCAGCAGCAATGAGACTCCGGACAGATTGAACACTGAAGCTTTCTTT
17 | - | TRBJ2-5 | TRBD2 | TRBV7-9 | CASSFHYSGRVRETQYF | TGTGCCAGCAGCTTTCACTATAGCGGGAGGGTCCGAGAGACCCAGTACTTC
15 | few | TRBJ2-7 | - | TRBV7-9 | CASSLQPGAFYEQYF | TGTGCCAGCAGCTTGCAGCCGGGCGCTTTCTACGAGCAGTACTTC
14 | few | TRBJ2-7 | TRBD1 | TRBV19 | CASSRQTGTYEQYF | TGTGCCAGTAGTAGACAGACAGGGACCTACGAGCAGTACTTC